The clone carrying this TCR beta chain was observed many times. The V gene end was trimmed by 2 bases and the J gene end by 8 bases; junction bases not matched to a gene: 5. This CDR3 is built from 15 residues. Germline V lookup: CDR1 MNHNY, CDR2 SVGAGI (reference sequence). The sample originates from a study of immune characterization of retroperitoneal liposarcoma. TCRdb reanalysed the PCR reads using MiXCR and keeps one entry per CDR3 protein. The table has around 20,000 distinct CDR3 sequences, 37% seen once. The J gene is TRBJ2-3, the V gene TRBV6-6; 12 bases are a match to TRBD2. Sequencing was done on a sample of blood. The receptor's source is a male donor with retroperitoneal liposarcoma. CDR3 amino acids: CASSYATSGRGTQYF. CDR3 nucleotide sequence: TGTGCCAGCAGTTACGCGACTAGCGGGAGAGGTACGCAGTATTTT.